One T cell receptor beta chain is described in this entry. No antigen is known for it. Healthy HIV-negative adults without recent acute infections or vaccinations served as donors. The CDR3 contains 15 residues. Germline assignment: CDR1 SNHLY and CDR2 FYNNEI. V shed 2 bases and J 1 base; nucleotides not matched to a gene: 3. The sample belongs to a study of shared clonotypes between healthy human individuals. Study-level points and caveats: Relative to their counterparts shared across all four donors, non-shared clonotypes exhibited diminished generation probabilities. Only blood samples were collected, and tissue repertoires likely differ.

Here immunoSEQ multiplex PCR was the method, and the copy in TCRdb shows in-frame clones only, minus some. The sample lists about 670,000 clones; around 72% were seen once. The sample comprised memory CD4+ T cells sorted from blood. Subset reported: CD45RA-negative fraction. The chain has TRBV2 and TRBJ2-3; 7 bases agree with TRBD1. This TCR was sampled from a woman in her twenties or thirties in good health. CDR3 sequence reads: CASSEPGTGTDTQYF. The CDR3 DNA reads as TGTGCCAGCAGTGAACCCGGGACAGGCACAGATACGCAGTATTTT.